This is a list of T cell receptor beta chains from one sample in a study of blood T cell repertoires in COVID-19. TCRdb's table, derived via immunoSEQ multiplex PCR, lists solely in-frame clones and lacks some. There are over 150,000 clones in the sample; approximately 85% occur only once, and roughly 12% lies in the top ten. The sequenced sample consisted of PBMCs or T cells enriched from blood (not recorded which). These receptors were collected from a man aged 35-49 years who had recovered from COVID-19. Each CDR3 is given with its conserved first and last residue. The D gene is left open where the match is weak. Expanded clones get a size class; other rows say once, few or many, or leave the size out.

D gene	clone size	J gene	V gene	CDR3 protein	CDR3 DNA
TRBD2	few	TRBJ2-7	TRBV4-3	CASSQLAGEYEQYF	TGCGCCAGCAGCCAGCTAGCGGGAGAGTACGAGCAGTACTTC
-	-	TRBJ1-1	TRBV7-2	CASSLRQGRTEAFF	TGTGCCAGCAGCTTACGGCAGGGGCGGACTGAAGCTTTCTTT
TRBD1	-	TRBJ1-1	TRBV14	CASRRQGNTEAFF	TGTGCCAGCAGGAGACAGGGCAACACTGAAGCTTTCTTT
-	-	TRBJ1-2	TRBV28	CASSFQGRNGYTF	TGTGCCAGCAGTTTTCAGGGTCGGAATGGCTACACCTTC
-	-	TRBJ2-7	TRBV4-2	CASSQDLGRVYEQYF	TGTGCCAGCAGCCAAGATTTGGGCAGAGTTTACGAGCAGTACTTC
TRBD1	-	TRBJ1-5	TRBV28	CASLSQGASNQPQHF	TGTGCCAGCTTAAGTCAGGGGGCCAGCAATCAGCCCCAGCATTTT
-	-	TRBJ2-7	TRBV5-4	CASSLVPTVYEQYF	TGTGCCAGCAGCTTGGTTCCGACAGTTTACGAGCAGTACTTC
TRBD2	-	TRBJ2-2	TRBV9	CASSVGGLAVIAGELFF	TGTGCCAGCAGCGTAGGAGGACTAGCGGTCATCGCCGGGGAGCTGTTTTTT
TRBD2	-	TRBJ2-5	TRBV29-1	CSALREGETQYF	TGCAGCGCCCTCAGGGAGGGCGAGACCCAGTACTTC
TRBD1	-	TRBJ2-7	TRBV24-1	CATAGTGAYEQYF	TGTGCCACCGCCGGGACAGGGGCATACGAGCAGTACTTC
-	-	TRBJ2-3	TRBV3-1/TRBV3-2	CASSQKSADTQYF	TGTGCCAGCAGCCAAAAATCGGCAGATACGCAGTATTTT
-	-	TRBJ2-2	TRBV27	CASSQARSFGELFF	TGTGCCAGCAGCCAGGCCCGCTCCTTCGGGGAGCTGTTTTTT
TRBD2	once	TRBJ2-1	TRBV30	CAWSRLAGPYNEQFF	TGTGCCTGGTCCCGACTAGCGGGCCCGTACAATGAGCAGTTCTTC
-	once	TRBJ2-7	TRBV7-6	CASSAGPREQYF	TGTGCCAGCAGCGCGGGACCGCGCGAGCAGTACTTC
-	-	TRBJ1-6	TRBV4-2	CASSPPLRGPYNSPLHF	TGTGCCAGCAGCCCCCCTCTCAGGGGCCCCTATAATTCACCCCTCCACTTT
TRBD1	-	TRBJ1-2	TRBV4-3	CASSQDYTDRALGGYTF	TGCGCCAGCAGCCAAGATTATACGGACAGGGCTTTGGGTGGCTACACCTTC
-	-	TRBJ1-2	TRBV19	CASSTGLFGYTF	TGTGCCAGTAGTACTGGCTTGTTCGGCTACACCTTC
-	-	TRBJ1-1	TRBV5-1	CASSLGTPTFMNTEAFF	TGCGCCAGCAGCTTGGGGACACCGACATTTATGAACACTGAAGCTTTCTTT
TRBD1	-	TRBJ1-2	TRBV10-3	CASGTGQLYGYTF	TGTGCCTCAGGAACGGGACAGCTATATGGCTACACCTTC
-	-	TRBJ1-1	TRBV4-3	CASSQDLSGAGVDTEAFF	TGCGCCAGCAGCCAAGACTTGAGTGGGGCAGGGGTGGACACTGAAGCTTTCTTT
TRBD1	-	TRBJ2-1	TRBV10-3	CAISLTGQTYNEQFF	TGTGCCATCAGTTTGACAGGGCAAACCTACAATGAGCAGTTCTTC
-	-	TRBJ2-1	TRBV3-1/TRBV3-2	CASSRGLSNEQFF	TGTGCCAGCAGCCGGGGACTCAGCAATGAGCAGTTCTTC
-	-	TRBJ1-4	TRBV12-3/TRBV12-4	CASSLLRGEKLFF	TGTGCCAGCAGCCTCCTCAGGGGTGAAAAACTGTTTTTT
TRBD2	-	TRBJ2-5	TRBV10-3	CAISEPGGGQETQYF	TGTGCCATCAGTGAGCCCGGGGGGGGACAAGAGACCCAGTACTTC
-	-	TRBJ2-6	TRBV27	CASSLFGTGNPSLGANVPTF	-
-	-	TRBJ2-3	TRBV12-2	CASRFGGDYSTDTQYF	TGTGCAAGTCGCTTCGGGGGGGACTATTCCACAGATACGCAGTATTTT
TRBD1	-	TRBJ1-2	TRBV4-3	CASSQGITGTGFYGYTF	TGCGCCAGCAGCCAAGGTATCACCGGGACAGGGTTCTATGGCTACACCTTC
-	-	TRBJ1-3	TRBV7-3	CASSLLRGNTIYF	TGTGCCAGCAGCTTATTGAGGGGAAACACCATATATTTT
TRBD1	once	TRBJ1-1	TRBV6-5	CASSPGTGGGTEAFF	TGTGCCAGCAGTCCGGGGACAGGGGGCGGCACTGAAGCTTTCTTT
-	-	TRBJ2-1	TRBV5-1	CASSQDLLAGGYNEQFF	TGCGCCAGCAGCCAGGACTTACTAGCCGGAGGGTACAATGAGCAGTTCTTC
-	-	TRBJ1-4	TRBV10-2	CASSLTADHEKLFF	TGCGCCAGCAGTCTAACAGCCGACCACGAAAAACTGTTTTTT
TRBD2	-	TRBJ2-7	TRBV11-2	CASSLGGGYEQYF	TGTGCCAGCAGCTTAGGCGGGGGGTACGAGCAGTACTTC
-	once	TRBJ1-3	TRBV5-1	CASHREGGDTIYF	TGCGCCAGCCACCGGGAGGGTGGAGACACCATATATTTT
-	-	TRBJ1-1	TRBV7-6	CASSLGHLNTEAFF	TGTGCCAGCAGCCTGGGACATCTGAACACTGAAGCTTTCTTT
-	-	TRBJ2-5	TRBV7-2	CANSLASQVQETQYF	TGTGCCAACAGCTTAGCTTCACAGGTCCAAGAGACCCAGTACTTC